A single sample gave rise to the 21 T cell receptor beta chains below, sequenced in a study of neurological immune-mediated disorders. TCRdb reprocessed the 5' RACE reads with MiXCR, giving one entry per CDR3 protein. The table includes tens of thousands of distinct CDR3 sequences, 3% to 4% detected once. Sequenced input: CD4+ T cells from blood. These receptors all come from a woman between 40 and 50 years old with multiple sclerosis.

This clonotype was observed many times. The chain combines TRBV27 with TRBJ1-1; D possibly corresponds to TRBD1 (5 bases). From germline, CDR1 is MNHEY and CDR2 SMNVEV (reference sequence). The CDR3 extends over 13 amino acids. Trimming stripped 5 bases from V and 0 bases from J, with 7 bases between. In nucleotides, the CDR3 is TGTGCCAGCAGTCGACAGTTGAACACTGAAGCTTTCTTT. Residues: CASSRQLNTEAFF.

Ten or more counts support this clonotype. CDR3 amino acids: CSVDKGTGGTEAFF. As DNA, the CDR3 is TGCAGCGTTGACAAAGGGACAGGGGGCACTGAAGCTTTCTTT. This chain uses TRBV29-1 with TRBJ1-1; the match to TRBD1 covers 11 bases. Trimming removed 3 bases from V and 4 bases from J; junction bases left unmatched: 4. There are 14 residues in the CDR3. CDR1 and CDR2 from the germline V gene are SQVTM and ANQGSEA.

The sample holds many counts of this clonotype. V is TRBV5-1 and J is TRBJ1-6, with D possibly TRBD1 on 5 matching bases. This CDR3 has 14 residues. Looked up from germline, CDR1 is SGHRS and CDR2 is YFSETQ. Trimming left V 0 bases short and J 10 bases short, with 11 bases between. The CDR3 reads CASSLAGYGSPLHF. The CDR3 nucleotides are TGCGCCAGCAGCTTGGCAGGGTATGGCTCACCCCTCCACTTT.

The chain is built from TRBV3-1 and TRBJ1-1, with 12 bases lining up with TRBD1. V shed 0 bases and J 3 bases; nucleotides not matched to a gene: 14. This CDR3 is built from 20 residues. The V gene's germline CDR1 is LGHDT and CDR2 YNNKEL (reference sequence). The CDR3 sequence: CASSQDMGTGGIVGDTEAFF. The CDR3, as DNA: TGTGCCAGCAGCCAAGATATGGGGACAGGGGGCATCGTAGGAGACACTGAAGCTTTCTTT. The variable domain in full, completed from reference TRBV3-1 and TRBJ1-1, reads DTAVSQTPKYLVTQMGNDKSIKCEQNLGHDTMYWYKQDSKKFLKIMFSYNNKELIINETVPNRFSPKSPDKAHLNLHINSLELGDSAVYFCASSQDMGTGGIVGDTEAFFGQGTRLTVV.

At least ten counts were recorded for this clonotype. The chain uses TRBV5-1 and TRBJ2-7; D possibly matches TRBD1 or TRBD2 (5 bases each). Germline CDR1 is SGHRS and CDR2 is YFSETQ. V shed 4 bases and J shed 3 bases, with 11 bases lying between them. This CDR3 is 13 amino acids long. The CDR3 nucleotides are TGCGCCAGCAGCCGGGGCCGACTCTACGAGCAGTACTTC. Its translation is CASSRGRLYEQYF.

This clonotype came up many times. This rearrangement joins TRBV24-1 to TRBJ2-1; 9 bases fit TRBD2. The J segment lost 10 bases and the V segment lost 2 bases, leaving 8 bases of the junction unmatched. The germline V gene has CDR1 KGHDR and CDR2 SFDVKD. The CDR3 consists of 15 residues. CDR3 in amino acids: CATSDSGLAAGEQFF. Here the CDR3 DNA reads TGTGCCACCAGTGATTCGGGACTAGCAGCGGGGGAGCAGTTCTTC.

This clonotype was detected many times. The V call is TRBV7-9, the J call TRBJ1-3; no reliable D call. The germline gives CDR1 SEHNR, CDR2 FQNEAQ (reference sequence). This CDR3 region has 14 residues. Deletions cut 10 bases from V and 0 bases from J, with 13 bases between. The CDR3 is CATRTALSGNTIYF. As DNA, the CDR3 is TGTGCCACTCGGACGGCGCTCTCTGGAAACACCATATATTTT.

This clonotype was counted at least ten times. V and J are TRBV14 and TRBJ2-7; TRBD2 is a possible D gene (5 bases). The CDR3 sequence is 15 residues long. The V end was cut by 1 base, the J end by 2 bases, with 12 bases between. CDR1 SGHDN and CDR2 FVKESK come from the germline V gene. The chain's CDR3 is CASSQVRLATYEQYF. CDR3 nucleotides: TGTGCCAGCAGCCAAGTCAGGCTAGCCACCTACGAGCAGTACTTC.

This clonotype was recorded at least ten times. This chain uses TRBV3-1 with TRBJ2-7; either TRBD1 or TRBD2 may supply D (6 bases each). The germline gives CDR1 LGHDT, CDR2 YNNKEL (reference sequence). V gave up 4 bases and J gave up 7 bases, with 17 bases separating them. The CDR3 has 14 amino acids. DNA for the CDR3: TGTGCCAGCAGCCGGGAGGCCAGGGGTGGTGAGCAGTACTTC. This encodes CASSREARGGEQYF.

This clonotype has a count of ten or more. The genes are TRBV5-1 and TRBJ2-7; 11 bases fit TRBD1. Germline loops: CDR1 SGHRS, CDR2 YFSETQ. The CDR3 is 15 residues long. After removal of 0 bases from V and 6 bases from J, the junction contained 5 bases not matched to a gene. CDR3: CASSLDPGTGGEQYF. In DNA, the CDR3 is TGCGCCAGCAGCTTGGATCCCGGGACAGGGGGCGAGCAGTACTTC.

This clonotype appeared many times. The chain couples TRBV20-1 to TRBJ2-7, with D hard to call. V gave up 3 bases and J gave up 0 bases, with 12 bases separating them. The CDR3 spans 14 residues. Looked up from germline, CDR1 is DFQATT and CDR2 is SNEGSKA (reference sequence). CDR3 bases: TGCAGTGCTAGTTCCGGGTCCGGCTCCTACGAGCAGTACTTC. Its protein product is CSASSGSGSYEQYF.

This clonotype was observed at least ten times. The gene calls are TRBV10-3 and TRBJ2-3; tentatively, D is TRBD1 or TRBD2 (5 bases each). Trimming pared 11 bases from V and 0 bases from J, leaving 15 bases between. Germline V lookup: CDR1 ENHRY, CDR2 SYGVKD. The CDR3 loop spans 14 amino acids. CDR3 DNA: TGTGCCTCCGCCGGGACGGGGAGCACAGATACGCAGTATTTT. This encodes CASAGTGSTDTQYF.

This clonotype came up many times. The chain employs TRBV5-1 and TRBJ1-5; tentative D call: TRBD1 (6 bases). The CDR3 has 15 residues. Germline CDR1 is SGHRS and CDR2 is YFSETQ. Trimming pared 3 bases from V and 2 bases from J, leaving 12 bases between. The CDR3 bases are TGCGCCAGCAGCTCCTCGGGGGCTGGCAATCAGCCCCAGCATTTT. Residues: CASSSSGAGNQPQHF.

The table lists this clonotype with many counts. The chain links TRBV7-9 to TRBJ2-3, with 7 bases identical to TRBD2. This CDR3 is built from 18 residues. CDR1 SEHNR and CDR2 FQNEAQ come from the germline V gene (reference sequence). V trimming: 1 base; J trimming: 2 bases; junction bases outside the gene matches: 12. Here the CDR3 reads CASSLGRSAGRDTDTQYF. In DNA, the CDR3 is TGTGCCAGCAGCTTAGGTCGGTCGGCGGGGAGGGACACAGATACGCAGTATTTT.

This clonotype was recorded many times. CDR3 protein: CASSEAAPPEQYF. In DNA form, the CDR3 reads TGTGCCAGCAGTGAAGCAGCCCCCCCCGAGCAGTACTTC. This chain uses TRBV6-1 with TRBJ2-7; D is unresolved. Trimming pared 0 bases from V and 6 bases from J, leaving 9 bases between. Germline V gene data show CDR1 as MNHNS and CDR2 as SASEGT. This CDR3 region has 13 residues.

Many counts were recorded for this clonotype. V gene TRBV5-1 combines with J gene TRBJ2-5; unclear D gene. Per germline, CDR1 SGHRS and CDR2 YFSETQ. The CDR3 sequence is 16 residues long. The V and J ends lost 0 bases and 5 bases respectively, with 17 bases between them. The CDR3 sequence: CASSLAAAGPAETQYF. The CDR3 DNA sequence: TGCGCCAGCAGCTTGGCCGCGGCAGGCCCGGCGGAGACCCAGTACTTC.

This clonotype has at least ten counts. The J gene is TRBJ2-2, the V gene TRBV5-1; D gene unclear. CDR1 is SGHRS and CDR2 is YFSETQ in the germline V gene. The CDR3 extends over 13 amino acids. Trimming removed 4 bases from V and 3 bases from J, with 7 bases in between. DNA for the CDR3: TGCGCCAGCAGCCTCACCTACACCGGGGAGCTGTTTTTT. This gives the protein CASSLTYTGELFF.

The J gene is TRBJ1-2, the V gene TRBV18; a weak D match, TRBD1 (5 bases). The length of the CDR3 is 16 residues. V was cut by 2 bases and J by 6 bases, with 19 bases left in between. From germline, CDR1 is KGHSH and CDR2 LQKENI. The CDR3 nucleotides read TGTGCCAGCTCACCAACAGACGGGGGAGTTCGTAATGGCTACACCTTC. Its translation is CASSPTDGGVRNGYTF.

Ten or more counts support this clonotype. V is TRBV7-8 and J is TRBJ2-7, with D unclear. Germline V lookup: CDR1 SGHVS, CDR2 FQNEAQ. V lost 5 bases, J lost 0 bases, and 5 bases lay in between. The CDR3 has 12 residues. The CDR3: CASSPGSYEQYF. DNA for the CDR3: TGTGCCAGCAGCCCGGGCTCCTACGAGCAGTACTTC.

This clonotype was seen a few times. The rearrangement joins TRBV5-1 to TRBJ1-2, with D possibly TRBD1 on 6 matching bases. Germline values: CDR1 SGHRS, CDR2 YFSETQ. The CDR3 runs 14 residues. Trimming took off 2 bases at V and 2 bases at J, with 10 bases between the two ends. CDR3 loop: CASSFPGGNYGYTF. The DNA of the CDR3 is TGCGCCAGCAGCTTCCCCGGGGGCAACTATGGCTACACCTTC.

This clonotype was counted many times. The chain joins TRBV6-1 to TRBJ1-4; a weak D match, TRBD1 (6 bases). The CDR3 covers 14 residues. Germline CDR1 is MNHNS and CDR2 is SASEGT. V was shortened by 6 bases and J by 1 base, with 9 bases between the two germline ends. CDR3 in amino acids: CASSFRGTNEKLFF. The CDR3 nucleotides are TGTGCCAGCAGCTTCAGGGGAACTAATGAAAAACTGTTTTTT.